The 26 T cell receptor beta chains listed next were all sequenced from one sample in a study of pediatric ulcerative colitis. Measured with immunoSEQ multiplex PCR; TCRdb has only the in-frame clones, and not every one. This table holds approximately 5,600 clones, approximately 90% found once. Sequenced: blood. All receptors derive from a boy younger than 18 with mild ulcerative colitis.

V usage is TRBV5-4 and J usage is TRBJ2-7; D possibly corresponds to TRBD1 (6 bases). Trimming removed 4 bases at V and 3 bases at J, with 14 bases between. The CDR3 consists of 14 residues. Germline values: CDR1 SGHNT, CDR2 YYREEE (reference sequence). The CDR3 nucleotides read TGTGCCAGCAGCCCAGGACAGTCAAACTACGAGCAGTACTTC. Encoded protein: CASSPGQSNYEQYF.

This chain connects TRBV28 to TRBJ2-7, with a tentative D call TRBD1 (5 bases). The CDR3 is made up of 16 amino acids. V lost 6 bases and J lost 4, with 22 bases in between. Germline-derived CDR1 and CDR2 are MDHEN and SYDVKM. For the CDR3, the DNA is TGTGCCAGCAGCCCGGTCAGGGTTAATGCCCCATACGAGCAGTACTTC. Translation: CASSPVRVNAPYEQYF.

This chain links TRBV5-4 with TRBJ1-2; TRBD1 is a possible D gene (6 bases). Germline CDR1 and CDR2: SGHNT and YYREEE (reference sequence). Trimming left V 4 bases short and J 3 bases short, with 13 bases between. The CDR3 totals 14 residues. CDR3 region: CASSPGGGDYGYTF. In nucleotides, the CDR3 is TGTGCCAGCAGCCCGGGAGGGGGTGACTATGGCTACACCTTC.

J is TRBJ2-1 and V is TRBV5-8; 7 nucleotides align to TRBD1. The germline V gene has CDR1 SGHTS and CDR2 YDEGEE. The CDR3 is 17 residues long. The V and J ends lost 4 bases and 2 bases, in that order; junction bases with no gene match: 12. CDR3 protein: CASSTLRQGSAYNEQFF. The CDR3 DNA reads TGTGCCAGCAGCACCCTACGACAGGGATCAGCCTACAATGAGCAGTTCTTC.

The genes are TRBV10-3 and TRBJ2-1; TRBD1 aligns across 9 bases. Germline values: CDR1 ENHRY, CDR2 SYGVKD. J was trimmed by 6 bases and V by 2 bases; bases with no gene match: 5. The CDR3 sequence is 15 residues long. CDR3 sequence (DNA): TGTGCCATCAGTGAGGGGACAGGGCTGGTCAATGAGCAGTTCTTC. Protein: CAISEGTGLVNEQFF.

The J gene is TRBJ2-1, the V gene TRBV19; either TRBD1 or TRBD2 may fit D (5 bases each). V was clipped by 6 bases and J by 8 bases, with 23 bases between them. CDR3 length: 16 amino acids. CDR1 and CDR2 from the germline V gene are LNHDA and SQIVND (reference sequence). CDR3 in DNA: TGTGCCAGTAGCCCGACGGTGTCCGGGGCGTGGGATGAGCAGTTCTTC. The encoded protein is CASSPTVSGAWDEQFF.

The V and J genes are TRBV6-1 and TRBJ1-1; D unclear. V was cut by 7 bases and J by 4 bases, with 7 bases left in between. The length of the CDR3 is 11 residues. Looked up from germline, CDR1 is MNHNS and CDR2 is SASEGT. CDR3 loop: CASKKGTEAFF. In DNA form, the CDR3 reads TGTGCCAGCAAGAAGGGCACTGAAGCTTTCTTT.

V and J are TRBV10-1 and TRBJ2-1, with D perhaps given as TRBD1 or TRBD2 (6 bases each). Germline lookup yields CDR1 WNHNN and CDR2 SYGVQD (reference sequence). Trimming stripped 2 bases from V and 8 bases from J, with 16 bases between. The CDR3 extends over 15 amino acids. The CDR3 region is CASSEPSLGGDEQFF. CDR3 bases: TGCGCCAGCAGTGAGCCCTCATTGGGGGGCGATGAGCAGTTCTTC.

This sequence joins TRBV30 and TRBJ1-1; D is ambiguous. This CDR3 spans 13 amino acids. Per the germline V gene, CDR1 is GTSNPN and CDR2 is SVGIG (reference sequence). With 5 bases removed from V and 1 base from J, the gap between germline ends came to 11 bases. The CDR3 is CAWGMVRNTEAFF. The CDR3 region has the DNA TGTGCCTGGGGTATGGTCCGGAACACTGAAGCTTTCTTT.

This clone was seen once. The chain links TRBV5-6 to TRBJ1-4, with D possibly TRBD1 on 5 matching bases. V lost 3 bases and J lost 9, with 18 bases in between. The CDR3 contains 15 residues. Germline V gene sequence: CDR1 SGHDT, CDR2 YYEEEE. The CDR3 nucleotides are TGTGCCAGCAGCTATGGGGACCCCAGTGTTCAAAAACTGTTTTTT. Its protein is CASSYGDPSVQKLFF.

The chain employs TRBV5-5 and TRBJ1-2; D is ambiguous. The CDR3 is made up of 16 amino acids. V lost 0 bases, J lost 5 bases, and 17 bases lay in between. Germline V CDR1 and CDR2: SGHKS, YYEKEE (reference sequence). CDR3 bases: TGTGCCAGCAGCTTGGTTGCGGCCGCCTCCCCTTATGGCTACACCTTC. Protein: CASSLVAAASPYGYTF.

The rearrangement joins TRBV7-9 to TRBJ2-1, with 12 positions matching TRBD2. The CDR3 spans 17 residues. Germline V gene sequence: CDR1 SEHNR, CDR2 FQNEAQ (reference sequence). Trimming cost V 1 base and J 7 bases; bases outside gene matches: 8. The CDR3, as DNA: TGTGCCAGCAGCTTAGGACTAGCGGGAGTGAGTAGTAATGAGCAGTTCTTC. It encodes CASSLGLAGVSSNEQFF.

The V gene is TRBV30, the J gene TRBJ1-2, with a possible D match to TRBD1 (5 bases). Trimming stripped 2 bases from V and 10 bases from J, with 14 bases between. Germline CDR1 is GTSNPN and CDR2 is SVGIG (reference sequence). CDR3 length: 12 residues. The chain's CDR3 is CAWSKGTYYYTF. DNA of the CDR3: TGTGCCTGGAGTAAGGGGACGTATTACTACACCTTC. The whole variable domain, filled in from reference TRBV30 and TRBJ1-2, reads SQTIHQWPATLVQPVGSPLSLECTVEGTSNPNLYWYRQAAGRGLQLLFYSVGIGQISSEVPQNLSASRPQDRQFILSSKKLLLSDSGFYLCAWSKGTYYYTFGSGTRLTVV.

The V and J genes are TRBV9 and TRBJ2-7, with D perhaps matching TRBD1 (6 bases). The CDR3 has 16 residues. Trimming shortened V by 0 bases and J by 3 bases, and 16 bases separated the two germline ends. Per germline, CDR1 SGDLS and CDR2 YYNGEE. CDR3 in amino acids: CASSVGSGAGVYEQYF. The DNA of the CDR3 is TGTGCCAGCAGCGTAGGGTCGGGTGCAGGGGTCTACGAGCAGTACTTC.

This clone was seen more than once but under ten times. CDR3 loop: CASSVDGGAGYTF. The DNA of the CDR3 is TGTGCCAGCAGCGTTGATGGGGGCGCAGGCTACACCTTC. The chain combines TRBV9 with TRBJ1-2; tentatively, D is TRBD1 (6 bases). The V end was cut by 2 bases, the J end by 8 bases, with 13 bases between. Germline CDR1 SGDLS, CDR2 YYNGEE. CDR3 length: 13 amino acids.

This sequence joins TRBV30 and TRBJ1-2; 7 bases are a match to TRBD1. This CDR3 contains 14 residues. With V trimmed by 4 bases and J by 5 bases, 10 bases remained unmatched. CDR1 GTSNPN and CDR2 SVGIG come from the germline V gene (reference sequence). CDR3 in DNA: TGTGCCTGGATTCTAAGCGGGACAGCTTATGGCTACACCTTC. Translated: CAWILSGTAYGYTF.

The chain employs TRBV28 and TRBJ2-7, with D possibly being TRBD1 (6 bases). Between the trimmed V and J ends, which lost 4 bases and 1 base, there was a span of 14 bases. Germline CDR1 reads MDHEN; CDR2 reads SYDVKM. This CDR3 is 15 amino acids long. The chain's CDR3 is CASSSYQDSSYEQYF. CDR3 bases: TGTGCCAGCAGTTCCTATCAGGACAGTTCCTACGAGCAGTACTTC. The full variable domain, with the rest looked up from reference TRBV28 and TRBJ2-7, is DVKVTQSSRYLVKRTGEKVFLECVQDMDHENMFWYRQDPGLGLRLIYFSYDVKMKEKGDIPEGYSVSREKKERFSLILESASTNQTSMYLCASSSYQDSSYEQYFGPGTRLTVT.

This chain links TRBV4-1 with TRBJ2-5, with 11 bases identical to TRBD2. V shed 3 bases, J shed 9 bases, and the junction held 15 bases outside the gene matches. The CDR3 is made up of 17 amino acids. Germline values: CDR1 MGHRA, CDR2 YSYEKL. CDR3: CASSHSLAGGLRGAQYF. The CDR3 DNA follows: TGCGCCAGCAGCCACAGTTTAGCGGGAGGGCTCCGGGGGGCCCAGTACTTC.

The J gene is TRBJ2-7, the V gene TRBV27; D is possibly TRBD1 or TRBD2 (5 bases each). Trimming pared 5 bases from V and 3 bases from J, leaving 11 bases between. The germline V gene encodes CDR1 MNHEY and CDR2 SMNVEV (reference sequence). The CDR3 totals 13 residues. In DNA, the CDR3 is TGTGCCAGCAGTCCGGGACCGGTCTACGAGCAGTACTTC. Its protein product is CASSPGPVYEQYF.

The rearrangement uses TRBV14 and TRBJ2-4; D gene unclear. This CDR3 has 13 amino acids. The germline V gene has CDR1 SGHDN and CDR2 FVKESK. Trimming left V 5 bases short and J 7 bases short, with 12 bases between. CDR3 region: CASSETVGNIQYF. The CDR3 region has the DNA TGTGCCAGCAGCGAGACGGTGGGGAACATTCAGTACTTC.

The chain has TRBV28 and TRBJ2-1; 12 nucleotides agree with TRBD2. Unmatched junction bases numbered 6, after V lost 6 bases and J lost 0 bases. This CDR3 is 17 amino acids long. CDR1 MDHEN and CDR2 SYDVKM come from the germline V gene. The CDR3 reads CASRGLAGASSYNEQFF. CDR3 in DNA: TGTGCCAGCAGGGGACTAGCGGGCGCGAGCTCCTACAATGAGCAGTTCTTC. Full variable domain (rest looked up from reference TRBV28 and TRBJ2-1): DVKVTQSSRYLVKRTGEKVFLECVQDMDHENMFWYRQDPGLGLRLIYFSYDVKMKEKGDIPEGYSVSREKKERFSLILESASTNQTSMYLCASRGLAGASSYNEQFFGPGTRLTVL.

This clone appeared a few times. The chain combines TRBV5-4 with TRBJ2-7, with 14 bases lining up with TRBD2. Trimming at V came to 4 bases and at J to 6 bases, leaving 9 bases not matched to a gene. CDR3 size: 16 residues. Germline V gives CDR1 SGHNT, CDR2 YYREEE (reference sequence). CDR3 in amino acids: CASSPGGTSGRGEQYF. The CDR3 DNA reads TGTGCCAGCAGCCCTGGAGGGACTAGCGGGAGAGGCGAGCAGTACTTC.

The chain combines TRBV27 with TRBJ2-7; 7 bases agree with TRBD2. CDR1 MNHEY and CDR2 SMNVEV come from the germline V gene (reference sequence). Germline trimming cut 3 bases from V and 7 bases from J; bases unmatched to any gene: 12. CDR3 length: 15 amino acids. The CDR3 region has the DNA TGTGCCAGCAGTTTTGGCGGGAGCTCCTACGGGGAGCAGTACTTC. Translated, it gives CASSFGGSSYGEQYF.

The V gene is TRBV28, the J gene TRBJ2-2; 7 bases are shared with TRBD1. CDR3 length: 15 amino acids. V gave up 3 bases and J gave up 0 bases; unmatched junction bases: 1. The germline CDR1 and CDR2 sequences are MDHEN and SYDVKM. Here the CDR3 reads CASSLGQSNTGELFF. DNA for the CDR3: TGTGCCAGCAGTTTGGGACAGTCGAACACCGGGGAGCTGTTTTTT.

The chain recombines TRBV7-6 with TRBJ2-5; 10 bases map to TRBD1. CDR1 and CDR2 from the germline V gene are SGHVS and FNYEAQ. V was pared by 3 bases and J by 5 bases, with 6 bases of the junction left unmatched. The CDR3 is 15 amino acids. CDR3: CASSLPGQGFETQYF. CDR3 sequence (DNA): TGTGCCAGCAGCTTGCCGGGACAGGGGTTCGAGACCCAGTACTTC.

For the CDR3, the DNA is TGTGCCAGCAGCTTAGGCCTAGCAGCAGATACGCAGTATTTT. Translation: CASSLGLAADTQYF. The chain joins TRBV11-3 to TRBJ2-3; tentative D call: TRBD2 (5 bases). The CDR3 is 14 amino acids. Germline V CDR1 and CDR2: SGHNT, YENEEA. V lost 1 base and J lost 4, with 9 bases in between.